This T cell receptor beta chain is from a study of T cells expressing NK-cell markers (dated by TCRdb to 2018 to 2020). As for the study more broadly: Three sorted T-cell subsets (CD3+CD56+NKG2C+, CD3+CD56+NKG2C- and CD3+CD56-NKG2C+) from under ten donors had their TCR beta-chain repertoires profiled. Seven of the eight sequenced donors were HCMV-seropositive and one was HCMV-seronegative. The libraries were sequenced on Illumina HiSeq 2000/2500, MiSeq or NextSeq, producing 2 x 150 bp reads. Randomly selected healthy volunteers, three men and five women, were used as the eight sequenced donors. Results and caveats for the whole study, not just this receptor: Those dominant clonotypes were again the most abundant among CD3+CD56-NKG2C+ cells in a handful of donors, at about 25-60.1%. In over 5 donors, the dominant CD3+CD56+NKG2C+ clonotypes were among the top 10 CD8+ clonotypes and accounted for roughly 1.0-7.0% of CD8+ T cells. Whether the expanded NKG2C-expressing T cell clones were specific for HCMV antigens was left unclear.

The CDR3 runs 12 residues from the cysteine to the phenylalanine. This entry has no DNA. CDR1 and CDR2, per the germline V gene, are SQVTM and ANQGSEA. A commercial ELISA kit detecting HCMV-specific IgG in serum was used to determine HCMV serostatus. Ficoll density gradient centrifugation was used to isolate peripheral blood mononuclear cells from blood. The reads were generated on an Illumina HiSeq 2000. TCR beta cDNA libraries were prepared using 5'RACE template switching, which introduced a universal primer site and unique molecular identifiers. cDNA synthesis was primed from the TCR beta constant segment and was followed by two successive PCR amplification steps. Regarding the original processing steps: Reads were demultiplexed and grouped by UMI with MIGEC, and clonotypes were assembled and quantified with MiTCR. To exclude erroneous sequences, any TCR cDNA sequence not supported by at least two reads was discarded. The tcR package was used for downstream repertoire analysis, and clonotypes were matched across fractions by CDR3 nucleotide sequence plus V segment. VDJmatch was used to annotate antigen specificity against VDJdb, with one amino acid substitution in CDR3 permitted. TCRdb reprocessed the raw reads; every CDR3 protein sequence is a single record, and DNA is not supplied. TCRdb assigned the V and J calls; the authors' analysis was not used. The sample's clone listing holds a few hundred thousand distinct CDR3 sequences. Over 4% of the sample lies in the top ten.

For this clonotype: Its antigen is still unknown.

Sequenced input: blood T cells: a sorted CD56 or NKG2C T cell subset, CD4+ or CD8+ T cells, or bulk PBMC T cells (not recorded which). This receptor was obtained from a man between 18 and 69 years old in good health. The receptor chain draws on TRBV29-1 and TRBJ1-1; TCRdb gives TRBD1 as the D gene, but with no DNA this cannot be confirmed. The CDR3 sequence is CSVAHWNTEAFF.